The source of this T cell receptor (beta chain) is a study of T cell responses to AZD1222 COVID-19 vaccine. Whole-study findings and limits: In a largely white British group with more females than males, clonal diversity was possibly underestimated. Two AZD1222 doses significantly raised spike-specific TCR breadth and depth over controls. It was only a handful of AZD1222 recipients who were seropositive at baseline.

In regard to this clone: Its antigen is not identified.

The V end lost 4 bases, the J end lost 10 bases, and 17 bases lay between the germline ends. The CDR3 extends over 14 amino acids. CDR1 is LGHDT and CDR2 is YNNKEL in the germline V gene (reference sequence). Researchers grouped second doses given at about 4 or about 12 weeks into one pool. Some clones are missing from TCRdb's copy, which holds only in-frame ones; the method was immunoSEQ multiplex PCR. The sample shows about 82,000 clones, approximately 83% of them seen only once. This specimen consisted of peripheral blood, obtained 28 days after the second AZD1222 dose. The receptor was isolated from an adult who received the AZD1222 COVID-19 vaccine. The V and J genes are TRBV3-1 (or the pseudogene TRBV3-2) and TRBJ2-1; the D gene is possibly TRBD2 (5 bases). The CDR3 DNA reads TGTGCCAGCAGCCGAGTACTAGTGACGGCCGAGCAGTTCTTC. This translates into CASSRVLVTAEQFF.